Described below is a single T cell receptor (beta chain) sequence and its context. The V gene lost 4 bases and the J gene lost 1 base, with 8 bases spanning the gap. CDR1 is MRHNA, CDR2 SNTAGT, per germline. This CDR3 contains 15 residues. These data belong to a study of cytomegalovirus exposure and HLA in healthy donors. Researchers ran the PCR with 60 Vbeta and 13 Jbeta primers. TCRdb's copy holds only in-frame clones and misses some; the assay was immunoSEQ multiplex PCR. Of some 180,000 clones in the sample, approximately 85% are singletons; the top ten hold about 2.2%. The chain employs TRBV6-4 and TRBJ2-6, with D possibly being TRBD2 (5 bases). This receptor was taken from a woman in her fifties or sixties in good health and CMV-seronegative. Specimen: PBMCs. The CDR3 DNA is TGTGCCAGCAGTGTAAGCGGTTCTGGGGCCAACGTCCTGACTTTC. Its translation is CASSVSGSGANVLTF.